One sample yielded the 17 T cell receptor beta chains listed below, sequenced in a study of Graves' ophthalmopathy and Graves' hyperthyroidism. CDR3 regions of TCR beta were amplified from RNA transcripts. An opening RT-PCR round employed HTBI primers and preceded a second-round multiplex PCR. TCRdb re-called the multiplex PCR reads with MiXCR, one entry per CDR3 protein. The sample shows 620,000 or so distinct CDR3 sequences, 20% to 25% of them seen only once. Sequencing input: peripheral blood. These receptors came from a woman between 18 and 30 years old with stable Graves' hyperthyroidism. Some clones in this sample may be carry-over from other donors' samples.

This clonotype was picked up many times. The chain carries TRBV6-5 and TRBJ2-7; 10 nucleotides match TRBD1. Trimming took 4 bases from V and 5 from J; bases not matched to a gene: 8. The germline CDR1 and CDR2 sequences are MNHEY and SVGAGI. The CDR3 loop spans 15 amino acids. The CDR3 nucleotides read TGTGCCAGCAGTTTCCGGGGACAGGGGCACCACGAGCAGTACTTC. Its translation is CASSFRGQGHHEQYF.

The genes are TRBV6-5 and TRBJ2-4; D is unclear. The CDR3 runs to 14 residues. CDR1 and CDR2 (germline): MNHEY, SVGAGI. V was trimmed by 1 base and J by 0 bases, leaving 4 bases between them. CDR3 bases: TGTGCCAGCAGTTACTTACAAGCCAAAAACATTCAGTACTTC. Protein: CASSYLQAKNIQYF.

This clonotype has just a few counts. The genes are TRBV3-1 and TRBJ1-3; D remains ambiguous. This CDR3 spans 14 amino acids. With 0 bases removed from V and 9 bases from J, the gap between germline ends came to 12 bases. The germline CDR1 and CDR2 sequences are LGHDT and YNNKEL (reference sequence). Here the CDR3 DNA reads TGTGCCAGCAGCCAAGAACTAACCGGAGGCACCATATATTTT. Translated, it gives CASSQELTGGTIYF.

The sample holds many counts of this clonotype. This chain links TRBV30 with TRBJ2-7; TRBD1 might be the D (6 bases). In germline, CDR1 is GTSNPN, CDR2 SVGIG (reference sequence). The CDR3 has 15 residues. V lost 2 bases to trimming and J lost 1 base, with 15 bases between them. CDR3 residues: CAWSLHREWSYEQYF. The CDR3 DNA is TGTGCCTGGAGTCTGCACAGGGAGTGGTCCTACGAGCAGTACTTC.

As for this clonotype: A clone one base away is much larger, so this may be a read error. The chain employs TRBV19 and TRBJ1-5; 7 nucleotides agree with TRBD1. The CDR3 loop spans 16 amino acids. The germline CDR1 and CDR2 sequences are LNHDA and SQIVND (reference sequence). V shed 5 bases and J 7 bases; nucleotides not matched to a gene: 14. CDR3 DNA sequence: TGTGCCAGTAGTCCTCGACAGACAGGGAGGGAACAGCCCCAGCATTTT. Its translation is CASSPRQTGREQPQHF. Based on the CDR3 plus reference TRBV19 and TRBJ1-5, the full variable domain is DGGITQSPKYLFRKEGQNVTLSCEQNLNHDAMYWYRQDPGQGLRLIYYSQIVNDFQKGDIAEGYSVSREKKESFPLTVTSAQKNPTAFYLCASSPRQTGREQPQHFGDGTRLSIL.

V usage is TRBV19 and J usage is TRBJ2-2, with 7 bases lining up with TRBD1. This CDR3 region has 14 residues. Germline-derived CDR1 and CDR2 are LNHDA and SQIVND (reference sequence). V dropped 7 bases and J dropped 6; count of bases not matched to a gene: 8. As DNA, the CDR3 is TGTGCCAGTACTACAACAGGGGCGGCCGGGGAGCTGTTTTTT. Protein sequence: CASTTTGAAGELFF. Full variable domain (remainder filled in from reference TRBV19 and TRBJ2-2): DGGITQSPKYLFRKEGQNVTLSCEQNLNHDAMYWYRQDPGQGLRLIYYSQIVNDFQKGDIAEGYSVSREKKESFPLTVTSAQKNPTAFYLCASTTTGAAGELFFGEGSRLTVL.

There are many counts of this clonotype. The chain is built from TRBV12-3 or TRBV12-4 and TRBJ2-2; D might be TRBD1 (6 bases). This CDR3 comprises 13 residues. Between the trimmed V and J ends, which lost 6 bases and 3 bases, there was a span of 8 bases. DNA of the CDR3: TGTGCCAGCAGACAGGGAGACACCGGGGAGCTGTTTTTT. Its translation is CASRQGDTGELFF.

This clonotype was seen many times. Here the CDR3 reads CASSLSLDYEQYF. The DNA for the CDR3 is TGTGCCAGCAGTCTCTCACTAGACTACGAGCAGTACTTC. The V and J genes are TRBV12-3 or TRBV12-4 and TRBJ2-7, with D possibly being TRBD2 (5 bases). V was clipped by 5 bases and J by 3 bases, with 11 bases between them. CDR3 length: 13 residues.

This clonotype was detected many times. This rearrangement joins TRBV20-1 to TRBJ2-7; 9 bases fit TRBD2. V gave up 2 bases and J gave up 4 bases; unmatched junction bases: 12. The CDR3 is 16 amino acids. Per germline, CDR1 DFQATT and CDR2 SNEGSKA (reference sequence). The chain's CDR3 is CSARISLAGIGYEQYF. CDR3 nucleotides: TGCAGTGCTAGAATCAGTCTAGCGGGAATCGGGTACGAGCAGTACTTC.

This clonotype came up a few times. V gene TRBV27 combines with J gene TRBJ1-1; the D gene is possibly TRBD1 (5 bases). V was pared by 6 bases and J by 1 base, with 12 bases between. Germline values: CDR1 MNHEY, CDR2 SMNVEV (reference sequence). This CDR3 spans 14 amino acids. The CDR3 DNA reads TGTGCCAGCAGGTGGGACGTTGGGAACACTGAAGCTTTCTTT. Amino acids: CASRWDVGNTEAFF.

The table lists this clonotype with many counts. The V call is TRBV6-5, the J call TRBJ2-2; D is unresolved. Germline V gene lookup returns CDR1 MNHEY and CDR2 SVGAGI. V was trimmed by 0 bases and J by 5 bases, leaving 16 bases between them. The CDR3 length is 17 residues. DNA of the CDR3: TGTGCCAGCAGTTACTCTTTGACGGCGAGTGTAACCGGGGAGCTGTTTTTT. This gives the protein CASSYSLTASVTGELFF.

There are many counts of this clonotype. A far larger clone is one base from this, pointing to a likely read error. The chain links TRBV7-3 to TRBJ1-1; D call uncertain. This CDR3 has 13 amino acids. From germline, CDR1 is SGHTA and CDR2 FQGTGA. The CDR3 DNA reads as TGTGCCAGCAGCTTATCTCGGAACACTGAAGCTTGCTTT. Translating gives CASSLSRNTEACF.

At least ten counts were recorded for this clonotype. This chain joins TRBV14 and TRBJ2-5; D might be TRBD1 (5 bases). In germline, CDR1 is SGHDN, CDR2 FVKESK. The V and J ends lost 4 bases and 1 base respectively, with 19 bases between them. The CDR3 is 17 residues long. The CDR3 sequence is CASSRGVGTLAQETQYF. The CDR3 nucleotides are TGTGCCAGCAGCCGGGGCGTAGGAACCCTCGCCCAAGAGACCCAGTACTTC.

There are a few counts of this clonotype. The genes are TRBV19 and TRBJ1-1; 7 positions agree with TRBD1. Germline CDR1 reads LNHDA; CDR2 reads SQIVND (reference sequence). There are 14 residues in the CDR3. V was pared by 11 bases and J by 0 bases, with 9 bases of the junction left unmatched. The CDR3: CAVKGAGLNTEAFF. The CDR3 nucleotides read TGTGCCGTCAAGGGGGCAGGGTTGAACACTGAAGCTTTCTTT.

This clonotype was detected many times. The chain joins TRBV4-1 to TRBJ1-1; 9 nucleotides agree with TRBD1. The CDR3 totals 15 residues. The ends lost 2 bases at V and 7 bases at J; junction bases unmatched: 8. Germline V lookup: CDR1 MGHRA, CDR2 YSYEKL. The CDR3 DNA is TGCGCCAGCAGCCAACTCCGGGACAGGGTGGTTGAAGCTTTCTTT. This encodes CASSQLRDRVVEAFF.

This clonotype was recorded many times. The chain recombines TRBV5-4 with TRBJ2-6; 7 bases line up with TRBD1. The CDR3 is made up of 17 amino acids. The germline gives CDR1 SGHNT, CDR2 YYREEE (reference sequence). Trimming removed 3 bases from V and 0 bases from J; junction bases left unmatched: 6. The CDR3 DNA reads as TGTGCCAGCAGCTACGGACAGGTCTCCTCTGGGGCCAACGTCCTGACTTTC. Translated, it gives CASSYGQVSSGANVLTF.

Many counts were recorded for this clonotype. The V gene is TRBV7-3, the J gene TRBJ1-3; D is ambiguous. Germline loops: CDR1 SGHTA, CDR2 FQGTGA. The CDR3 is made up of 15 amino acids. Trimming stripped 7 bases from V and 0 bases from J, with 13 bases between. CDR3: CASTIDTHSGNTIYF. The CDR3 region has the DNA TGTGCCAGCACCATAGACACGCACTCTGGAAACACCATATATTTT.